This T cell receptor beta chain was obtained from a study of cytomegalovirus exposure and HLA in healthy donors. This CDR3 is 15 amino acids long. Germline V lookup: CDR1 SGHNT, CDR2 YYREEE (reference sequence). V was clipped by 5 bases and J by 0 bases; unmatched bases: 4. Primers for the PCR totalled 60 Vbeta and 13 Jbeta. Sequenced by immunoSEQ multiplex PCR; TCRdb stores in-frame clones only, minus some. The table records some 160,000 clones, over 80% of them present only once. V and J are TRBV5-4 and TRBJ2-1; 8 bases agree with TRBD2. This clonotype originated in a male donor in good health and CMV-seronegative. The sequenced sample was PBMCs. As DNA, the CDR3 is TGTGCCAGCAGTCCCGGGACTAGCTCCTACAATGAGCAGTTCTTC. As protein: CASSPGTSSYNEQFF.